This T cell receptor (beta chain) was captured by sequencing in a study of cytomegalovirus exposure and HLA in healthy donors. Using immunoSEQ multiplex PCR, the repertoire was profiled, and TCRdb retains in-frame clones only, with some absent. This table has some 170,000 clones, about 86% appearing once. The germline gives CDR1 SEHNR, CDR2 FQNEAQ (reference sequence). The CDR3 spans 14 residues. Trimming took 5 bases from V and 2 from J; bases not matched to a gene: 5. This clonotype originated in a woman aged 25 to 45 in good health and CMV-seronegative. This rearrangement joins TRBV7-9 to TRBJ1-1; 7 bases agree with TRBD1. Sequenced material: PBMCs. DNA of the CDR3: TGTGCCAGCAGCCCTGGGACAGACAACACTGAAGCTTTCTTT. This sequence encodes CASSPGTDNTEAFF.